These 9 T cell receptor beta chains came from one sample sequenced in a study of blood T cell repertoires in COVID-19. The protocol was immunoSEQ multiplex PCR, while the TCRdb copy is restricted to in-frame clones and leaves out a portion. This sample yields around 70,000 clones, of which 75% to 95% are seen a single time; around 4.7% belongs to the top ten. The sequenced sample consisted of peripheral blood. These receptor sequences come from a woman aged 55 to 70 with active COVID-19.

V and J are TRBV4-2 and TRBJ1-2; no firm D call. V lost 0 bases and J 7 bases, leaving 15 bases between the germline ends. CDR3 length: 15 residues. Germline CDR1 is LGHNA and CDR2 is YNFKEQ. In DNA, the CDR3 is TGTGCCAGCAGCCAAGACGCAGGTTCCCCAACTGGCTACACCTTC. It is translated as CASSQDAGSPTGYTF.

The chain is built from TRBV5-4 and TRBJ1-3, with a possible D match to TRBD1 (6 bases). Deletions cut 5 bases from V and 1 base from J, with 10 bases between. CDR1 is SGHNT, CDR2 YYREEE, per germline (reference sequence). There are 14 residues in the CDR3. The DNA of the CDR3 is TGTGCCAGCAGTTTCCAGGGGTCTGGAAACACCATATATTTT. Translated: CASSFQGSGNTIYF. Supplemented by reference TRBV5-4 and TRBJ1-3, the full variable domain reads ETGVTQSPTHLIKTRGQQVTLRCSSQSGHNTVSWYQQALGQGPQFIFQYYREEENGRGNFPPRFSGLQFPNYSSELNVNALELDDSALYLCASSFQGSGNTIYFGEGSWLTVV.

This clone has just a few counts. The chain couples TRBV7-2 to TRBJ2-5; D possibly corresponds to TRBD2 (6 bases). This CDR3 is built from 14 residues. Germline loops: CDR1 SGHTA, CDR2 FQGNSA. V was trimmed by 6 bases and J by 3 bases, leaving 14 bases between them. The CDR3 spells CASSQGRLKETQYF. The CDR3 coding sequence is TGTGCCAGCAGTCAAGGGAGGCTCAAAGAGACCCAGTACTTC.

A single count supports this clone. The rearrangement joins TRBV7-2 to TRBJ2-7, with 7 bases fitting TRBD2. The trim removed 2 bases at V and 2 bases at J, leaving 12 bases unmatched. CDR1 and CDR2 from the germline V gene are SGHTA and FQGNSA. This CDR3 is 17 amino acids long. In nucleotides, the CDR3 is TGTGCCAGCAGCTTACAGCGAGTCGGGACTAAACCCTACGAGCAGTACTTC. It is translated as CASSLQRVGTKPYEQYF. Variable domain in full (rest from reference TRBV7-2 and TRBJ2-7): GAGVSQSPSNKVTEKGKDVELRCDPISGHTALYWYRQSLGQGLEFLIYFQGNSAPDKSGLPSDRFSAERTGGSVSTLTIQRTQQEDSAVYLCASSLQRVGTKPYEQYFGPGTRLTVT.

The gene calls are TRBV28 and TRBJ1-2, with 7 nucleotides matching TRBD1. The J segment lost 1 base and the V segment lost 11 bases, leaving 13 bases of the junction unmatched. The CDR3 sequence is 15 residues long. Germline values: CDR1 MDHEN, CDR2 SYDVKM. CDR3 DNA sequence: TGTGCCGCCCAAGCGGGAGGGGGCGATAACTATGGCTACACCTTC. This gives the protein CAAQAGGGDNYGYTF.

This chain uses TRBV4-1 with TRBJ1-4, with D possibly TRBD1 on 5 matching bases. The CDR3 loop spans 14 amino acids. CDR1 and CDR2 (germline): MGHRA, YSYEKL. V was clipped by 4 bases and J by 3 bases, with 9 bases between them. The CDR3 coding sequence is TGCGCCAGCAGCCCGAGACAGCCTAATGAAAAACTGTTTTTT. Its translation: CASSPRQPNEKLFF.

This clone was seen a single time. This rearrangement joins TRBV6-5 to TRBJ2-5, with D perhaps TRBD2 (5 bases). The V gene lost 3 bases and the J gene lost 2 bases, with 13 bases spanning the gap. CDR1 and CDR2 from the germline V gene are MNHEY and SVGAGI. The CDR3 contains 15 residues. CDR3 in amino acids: CASSYSRGPQETQYF. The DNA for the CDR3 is TGTGCCAGCAGTTATAGTAGAGGGCCGCAAGAGACCCAGTACTTC.

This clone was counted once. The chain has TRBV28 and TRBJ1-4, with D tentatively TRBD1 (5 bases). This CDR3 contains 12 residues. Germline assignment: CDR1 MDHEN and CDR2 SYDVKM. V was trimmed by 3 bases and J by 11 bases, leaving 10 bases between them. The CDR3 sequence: CASSFPRGKLFF. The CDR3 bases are TGTGCCAGCAGTTTTCCCCGGGGGAAACTGTTTTTT.

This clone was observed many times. CDR3: CASSLAGDYEQYF. As DNA, the CDR3 is TGTGCCAGCTCACTAGCGGGAGACTACGAGCAGTACTTC. This chain connects TRBV18 to TRBJ2-7, with 9 bases identical to TRBD2. The V gene end was trimmed by 4 bases and the J gene end by 3 bases; junction bases not matched to a gene: 1. CDR3 size: 13 residues. CDR1 KGHSH and CDR2 LQKENI come from the germline V gene.